Listed below are T cell receptor beta chains from one sample, sequenced in a study of identical twins. TCRdb independently ran MiXCR on the 5' RACE reads; one entry per CDR3 protein. The sample includes around 470,000 distinct CDR3 sequences, approximately 14% of them seen just once. A further study also used this sample, focusing on yellow fever vaccine responses in identical twins.

Sequenced sample: CD4+ T cells sorted from blood. The receptors shown here come from a woman in her late teens or twenties in good health. The CDR3 runs from the conserved cysteine through the conserved F or W. The D gene is left open where the match is weak. Only some rows state a clone size, as once, few, many or a class for expanded clones.

>TRBV12-3/TRBV12-4|TRBJ2-5|.|TRBD1
TGTGCCAGCAGTTCGGACAGGGGGCCCCAAGACACCCAGTACTTC
CASSSDRGPQDTQYF
>TRBV15|TRBJ2-3|many|TRBD2
TGTGCCACCAGCAGAGATCCCGAACTAGCGGGGGTGACAGATACGCAGTATTTT
CATSRDPELAGVTDTQYF
>TRBV7-9|TRBJ2-2|few|.
TGTGCCAGCAGCTTAGCCAGGGACTTCACCGGGGAGCTGTTTTTT
CASSLARDFTGELFF
>TRBV5-1|TRBJ2-2|few|.
TGCGCCAGCAGCTCGGGACTGGAGAACACCGGGGAGCTGTTTTTT
CASSSGLENTGELFF
>TRBV28|TRBJ2-4|few|TRBD2
TGTGCCAGCAGTTTATATCGGAGGGGCGGGGGGGCCAAAAACATTCAGTACTTC
CASSLYRRGGGAKNIQYF
>TRBV20-1|TRBJ1-1|few|.
TGCAGTGCTAGAGGGGTAACTGAAGCTTTCTTT
CSARGVTEAFF
>TRBV20-1|TRBJ2-1|few|TRBD2
TGCAGTGCTAGAGATTCACCAATAGGCGGGAGGAACAATGAGCAGTTCTTC
CSARDSPIGGRNNEQFF
>TRBV20-1|TRBJ2-1|few|.
TGCAGTGCTAAGAACAGGAGGAGCTCCTACAATGAGCAGTTCTTC
CSAKNRRSSYNEQFF
>TRBV7-2|TRBJ2-3|.|.
TGTGCCAGCAGCTCGAGGGGTCCGGGAGACGGAGATACGCAGTATTTT
CASSSRGPGDGDTQYF
>TRBV3-1|TRBJ2-7|.|.
TGTGCCAGCAGCCCTCCAGGTCCTGCCCCATCCGAGCAGTACTTC
CASSPPGPAPSEQYF
>TRBV5-1|TRBJ1-1|.|.
TGCGCCAGCAGCCCGCAGGGGAACGGTGAAGCTTTCTTT
CASSPQGNGEAFF
>TRBV29-1|TRBJ2-5|.|TRBD1
TGCAGCGGAGGAGGGACAGGGGCCCAAGAGACCCAGTACTTC
CSGGGTGAQETQYF
>TRBV12-3/TRBV12-4|TRBJ1-1|.|TRBD1
TGTGCCAGCAGTTTCCCCGGACAGGGTGGTGAAGCTTTCTTT
CASSFPGQGGEAFF
>TRBV5-1|TRBJ1-1|.|TRBD1
TGCGCCAGCAGCTCTCGAAGACAGGGGATCCCTGAAGCTTTCTTT
CASSSRRQGIPEAFF
>TRBV28|TRBJ2-5|many|.
TGTGCCAGCAGTTGGGGAGGTTCGCCGGAGGGAGAGACCCAGTACTTC
CASSWGGSPEGETQYF
>TRBV6-1|TRBJ1-3|few|.
TGTGCCAGCAGTACAACGGGCGCTGGAAACACCATATATTTT
CASSTTGAGNTIYF
>TRBV5-1|TRBJ2-7|.|.
TGCGCCAGCAGCTTGGCCAAGGTGCCTACTACACCCTACGAGCAGTACTTC
CASSLAKVPTTPYEQYF
>TRBV7-8|TRBJ2-7|many|.
TGTGCCAGCAGCTCGAATCCAGGGAGTTACGAGCAGTACTTC
CASSSNPGSYEQYF
>TRBV29-1|TRBJ1-1|few|.
TGCAGCGTTGGACACTACCCCACGAGGAACACTGAAGCTTTCTTT
CSVGHYPTRNTEAFF
>TRBV4-3|TRBJ1-6|.|.
TGCGCCAGCAGCCAAGGAGGCGCACGGGTGAATTCACCCCTCCACTTT
CASSQGGARVNSPLHF
>TRBV2|TRBJ2-7|.|.
TGTGCCAGCAGTTGGACTAACCTACTCTCCTACGAGCAGTACTTC
CASSWTNLLSYEQYF
>TRBV20-1|TRBJ1-2|.|TRBD1
TGCAGTGCTATTGAAGGAGACAGGGTGGGTGGCTACACCTTC
CSAIEGDRVGGYTF
>TRBV10-1|TRBJ2-3|few|.
TGCGCCAGCAGTGACTTCAGCAAGGGATTTGGGACAGATACGCAGTATTTT
CASSDFSKGFGTDTQYF
>TRBV5-5|TRBJ2-1|few|.
TGTGCCAGCAGCCCGGGCCTTCCCAATGAGCAGTTCTTC
CASSPGLPNEQFF
>TRBV28|TRBJ2-3|.|.
TGTGCCAGCAGACCCCTGCTAGACACAGATACGCAGTATTTT
CASRPLLDTDTQYF
>TRBV12-3/TRBV12-4|TRBJ2-3|.|.
TGTGCCAGCACCGGGGGCAGACAGGCGAGCACAGATACGCAGTATTTT
CASTGGRQASTDTQYF
>TRBV7-8|TRBJ2-1|few|TRBD1
TGTGCCAGCAGCTTTAGACCCTCGGACAGGTTTAATGGTGAGCAGTTCTTC
CASSFRPSDRFNGEQFF
>TRBV15|TRBJ2-5|.|.
TGTGCCACCCGGAGTGACCAAGAGACCCAGTACTTC
CATRSDQETQYF
>TRBV7-9|TRBJ1-5|many|TRBD1
TGTGCCAGCAGCTTCGCGACAGGGACAGGAGGCAATCAGCCCCAGCATTTT
CASSFATGTGGNQPQHF
>TRBV20-1|TRBJ1-1|few|.
TGCAGTGCTAGTCGTGAAAGAGGGGGGAACACTGAAGCTTTCTTT
CSASRERGGNTEAFF
>TRBV18|TRBJ2-1|.|TRBD1
TGTGCCAGCTCACAAAAAAACAGGGGAGTTGATGAGCAGTTCTTC
CASSQKNRGVDEQFF
>TRBV19|TRBJ2-1|few|.
TGTGCCAGCAGGTCCTTAAGCTCCTACAATGAGCAGTTCTTC
CASRSLSSYNEQFF
>TRBV3-1|TRBJ2-3|.|.
TGTGCCAGCAGCCAAGGGTCCGCGCGGGGCCCCACAGATACGCAGTATTTT
CASSQGSARGPTDTQYF
>TRBV10-3|TRBJ2-3|many|TRBD2
TGTGCCATCAGGATGGCGGGAGGGCCTACAGATACGCAGTATTTT
CAIRMAGGPTDTQYF
>TRBV15|TRBJ1-5|.|.
TGTGCCACCAGCAGAGAACAAACCTGGCCCCAGCATTTT
CATSREQTWPQHF
>TRBV27|TRBJ1-5|.|TRBD1
TGTGCCAGCAGTTTATTAGGGACAGGGACGCAGCCCCAGCATTTT
CASSLLGTGTQPQHF
>TRBV2|TRBJ2-5|.|.
TGTGCCAGCAGTGAAGACAGGGATGAAGAGACCCAGTACTTC
CASSEDRDEETQYF
>TRBV6-2/TRBV6-3|TRBJ2-7|.|.
TGTGCCAGCAGAACCGGACGGATCTACGAGCAGTACTTC
CASRTGRIYEQYF
>TRBV10-3|TRBJ2-7|.|.
TGTGCCATCAGTGTTCTACAAGGGCAGGGGTTGGAGTACTTC
CAISVLQGQGLEYF
>TRBV7-9|TRBJ1-6|few|.
TGTGCCAGCAGCTTATCGTCTGGGGTGAGTTCACCCCTCCACTTT
CASSLSSGVSSPLHF
>TRBV29-1|TRBJ2-3|few|.
TGCAGCGTTGAACGACAGACAGATACGCAGTATTTT
CSVERQTDTQYF
>TRBV18|TRBJ1-2|.|.
TGTGCCAGCTCACCACCTACGGCGACGGTTCACTATGGCTACACCTTC
CASSPPTATVHYGYTF
>TRBV6-1|TRBJ2-3|few|.
TGTGCCAGTCGCAGGGGAGAAGTAAAAGCAGATACGCAGTATTTT
CASRRGEVKADTQYF
>TRBV5-5|TRBJ2-3|.|.
TGTGCCAGCAGCTTTCCGGAAATGGATACGCAGTATTTT
CASSFPEMDTQYF
>TRBV5-1|TRBJ2-2|.|TRBD1
TGCGCCAGCAGCCACGGACAGGTTGCCACCGGGGAGCTGTTTTTT
CASSHGQVATGELFF
>TRBV2|TRBJ2-7|.|.
TGTGCCAGCAAGGACCTTTACGAGCAGTACTTC
CASKDLYEQYF
>TRBV28|TRBJ2-5|.|.
TGTGCCAGCAGGGGCAGGGATTCATTTGAGACCCAGTACTTC
CASRGRDSFETQYF